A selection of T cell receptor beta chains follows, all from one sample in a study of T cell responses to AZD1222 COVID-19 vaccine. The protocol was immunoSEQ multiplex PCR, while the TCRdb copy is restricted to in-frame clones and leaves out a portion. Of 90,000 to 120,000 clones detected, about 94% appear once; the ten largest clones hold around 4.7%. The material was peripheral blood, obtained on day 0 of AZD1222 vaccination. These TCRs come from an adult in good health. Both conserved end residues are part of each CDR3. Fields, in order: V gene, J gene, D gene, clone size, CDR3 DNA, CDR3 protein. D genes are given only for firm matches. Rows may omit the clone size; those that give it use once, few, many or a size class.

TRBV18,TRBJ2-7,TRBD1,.,TGTGCCAGCTCACAAGACAGGGGGCAAGGGTACGAGCAGTACTTC,CASSQDRGQGYEQYF
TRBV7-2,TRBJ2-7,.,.,TGTGCCAGCAGCCCCCACGGCCAGGCCCAACTGGGGGAGCAGTACTTC,CASSPHGQAQLGEQYF
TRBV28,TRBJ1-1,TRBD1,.,TGTGCCAGTAAAAACAGGGGGCCGAACACTGAAGCTTTCTTT,CASKNRGPNTEAFF
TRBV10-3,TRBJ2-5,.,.,TGTGCCATCGCGGACAGTGGGGGGGAGACCCAGTACTTC,CAIADSGGETQYF
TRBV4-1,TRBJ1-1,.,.,TGCGCCAGCAGCAACGGACCGGGGAGCACTGAAGCTTTCTTT,CASSNGPGSTEAFF
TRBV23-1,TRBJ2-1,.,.,TGCGCCAGCAGTCCTTCACATGATGAGCAGTTCTTC,CASSPSHDEQFF
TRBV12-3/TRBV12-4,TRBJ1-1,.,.,TGTGCCAGCACCTCTATTTGGAACACTGAAGCTTTCTTT,CASTSIWNTEAFF
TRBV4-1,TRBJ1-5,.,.,TGCGCCAGCAGCCAAGACCCCAGGGGCAATCAGCCCCAGCATTTT,CASSQDPRGNQPQHF
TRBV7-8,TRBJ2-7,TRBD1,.,TGTGCCAGCAGCGTGGAGGGCGCAGGGGGCTTTTACGAGCAGTACTTC,CASSVEGAGGFYEQYF
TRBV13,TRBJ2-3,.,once,TGTGCCAGCAGTCGACTAGTAGATACGCAGTATTTT,CASSRLVDTQYF
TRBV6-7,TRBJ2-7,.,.,TGTGCCAGCAGTTCCCAAGGGGCCTACGAGCAGTACTTC,CASSSQGAYEQYF
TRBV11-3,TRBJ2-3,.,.,TGTGCCAGCAGAGACACAGATACGCAGTATTTT,CASRDTDTQYF
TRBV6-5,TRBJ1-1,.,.,TGTGCCAGCAGTTACCGCCAGGGATTTACTGAAGCTTTCTTT,CASSYRQGFTEAFF
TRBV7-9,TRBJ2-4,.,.,TGTGCCAGCAGCTTAGCCTACGGGGACATTCAGTACTTC,CASSLAYGDIQYF
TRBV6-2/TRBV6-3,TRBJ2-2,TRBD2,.,TGTGCCAGCAGCCCAGGTTCACTAGCGGGAGTGGGAGGGGAGCTGTTTTTT,CASSPGSLAGVGGELFF
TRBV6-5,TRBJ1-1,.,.,TGTGCCAGCCTCGTGGCAGGGCGCACTGAAGCTTTCTTT,CASLVAGRTEAFF
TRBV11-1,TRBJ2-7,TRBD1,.,TGTGCCAGCAGCTTAGCCGGGACAGGGGGCTTCGAGCAGTACTTC,CASSLAGTGGFEQYF
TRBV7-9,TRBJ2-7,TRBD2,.,TGTGCCAGCAGCCCGCGGGAGGGCCAGTTCGAGCAGTACTTC,CASSPREGQFEQYF
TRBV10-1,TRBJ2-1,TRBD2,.,TGCGCCAGCAGTGCCGGGCTAGCGGGAGGTTCCTACAATGAGCAGTTCTTC,CASSAGLAGGSYNEQFF
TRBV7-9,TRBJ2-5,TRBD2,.,TGTGCCAGCAGCTTGACGGGACTAGCGGGAGGTGGAAAGACCCAGTACTTC,CASSLTGLAGGGKTQYF
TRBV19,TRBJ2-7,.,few,TGTGCCAGTAGTCTGGCGGACAGCAACTACGAGCAGTACTTC,CASSLADSNYEQYF
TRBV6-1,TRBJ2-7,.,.,TGTGCCAGCAGTGAAAGTGGTCACAGCTCCTACGAGCAGTACTTC,CASSESGHSSYEQYF
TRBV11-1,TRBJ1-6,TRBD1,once,TGTGCCAGCAGCCTGACAGGGAGGAATAATTCACCCCTCCACTTT,CASSLTGRNNSPLHF
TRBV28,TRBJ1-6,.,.,TGTGCCAGCAGTTTAGTGTATTCACCCCTCCACTTT,CASSLVYSPLHF
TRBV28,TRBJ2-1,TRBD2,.,TGTGCCAGCAGTTTTACCCGAACTAGCGGGGGTACCGAGCAGTTCTTC,CASSFTRTSGGTEQFF
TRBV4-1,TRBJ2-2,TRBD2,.,TGCGCCAGCAGCCAATGGACTAGCGGAAGTCTGGGCACCGGGGAGCTGTTTTTT,CASSQWTSGSLGTGELFF
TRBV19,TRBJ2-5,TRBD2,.,TGTGCCAGTAGAGGGACTAGCGGCGACGAGACCCAGTACTTC,CASRGTSGDETQYF
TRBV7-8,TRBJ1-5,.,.,TGTGCCAGCAGCTTAGTAGGTCAAAATCAGCCCCAGCATTTT,CASSLVGQNQPQHF
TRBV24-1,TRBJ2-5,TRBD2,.,TGTGCCACCAGTGAATGGACTAGCGGGAGATGGGAGACCCAGTACTTC,CATSEWTSGRWETQYF
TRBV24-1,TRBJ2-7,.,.,TGTGCCACCAGTGATCCCAACAGGGCGGGGGAGCAGTACTTC,CATSDPNRAGEQYF
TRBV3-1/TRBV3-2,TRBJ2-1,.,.,TGTGCCAGCAGCGTTCTAGTCCATTCCGACAATGAGCAGTTCTTC,CASSVLVHSDNEQFF
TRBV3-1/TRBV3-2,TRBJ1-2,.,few,TGTGCCAGCAGCCAAGATCTCTATGGCTACACCTTC,CASSQDLYGYTF
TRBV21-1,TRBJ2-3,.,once,TGTGCCAGCACCCTGCCGGGACAGCCTAGCACAGATACGCAGTATTTT,CASTLPGQPSTDTQYF
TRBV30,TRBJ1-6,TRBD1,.,TGTGCCTGGAGTGTACAAGGACAGGATAATTCACCCCTCCACTTT,CAWSVQGQDNSPLHF
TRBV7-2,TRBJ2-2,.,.,TGTGCCAGCAGCTTTACCGGGGAGCTGTTTTTT,CASSFTGELFF
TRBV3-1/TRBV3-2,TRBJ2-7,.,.,TGTGCCAGCAGCCAAGTGTCCTACGAGCAGTACTTC,CASSQVSYEQYF
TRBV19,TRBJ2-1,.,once,TGTGCCAGTAGGCTTACTGGGGATGAGCAGTTCTTC,CASRLTGDEQFF
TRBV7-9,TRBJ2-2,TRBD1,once,TGTGCCAGCAGCATCGGACAGGGAGCGAACACCGGGGAGCTGTTTTTT,CASSIGQGANTGELFF
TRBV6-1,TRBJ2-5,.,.,TGTGCCAGCAGTGAAGCCAGGTTTAAGGAGACACAAGAGACCCAGTACTTC,CASSEARFKETQETQYF
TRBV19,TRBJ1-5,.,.,TGTGCCAGTAGTATAGATCGTGGCTACGGGTGGGGGTTACTTCAGCCCCAGCATTTT,CASSIDRGYGWGLLQPQHF
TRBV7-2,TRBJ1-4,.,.,TGTGCCAGCAGCCCCAGCGGCTCAACTAATGAAAAACTGTTTTTT,CASSPSGSTNEKLFF
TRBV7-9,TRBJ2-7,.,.,TGTGCCAGCAGCTTAGACGGGTTGCGGGGGCGCATATACGAGCAGTACTTC,CASSLDGLRGRIYEQYF
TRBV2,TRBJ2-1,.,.,TGTGCCAGCAGTGAACGCCGGAGGTTAGATGAGCAGTTCTTC,CASSERRRLDEQFF
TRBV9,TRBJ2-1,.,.,TGTGCCAGCAGCCCCGGGGCCTCGTGGAATGAGCAGTTCTTC,CASSPGASWNEQFF
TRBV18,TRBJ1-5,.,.,TGTGCCAGCTCACCAATGGGGCCGGATCAGCCCCAGCATTTT,CASSPMGPDQPQHF
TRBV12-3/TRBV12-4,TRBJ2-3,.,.,TGTGCCAGCAGTTTACAGGAGGCAGATACGCAGTATTTT,CASSLQEADTQYF
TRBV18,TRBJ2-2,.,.,TGTGCCAGCTCTCCCCAGGGAGGCAACACCGGGGAGCTGTTTTTT,CASSPQGGNTGELFF
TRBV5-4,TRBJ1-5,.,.,TGTGCCAGCAGCTTGGACCGGACGGGGCCCCAGCATTTT,CASSLDRTGPQHF
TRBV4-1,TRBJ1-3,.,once,TGCGCCAGCAGCCAAGATTTCGGAAGGGGAGGAAACACCATATATTTT,CASSQDFGRGGNTIYF
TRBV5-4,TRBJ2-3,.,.,TGTGCCAGCAGCTTGCAGGGGATAAGCACAGATACGCAGTATTTT,CASSLQGISTDTQYF
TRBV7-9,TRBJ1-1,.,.,TGTGCCAGCAGCGTTCAGGGGAGGGCTGAAGCTTTCTTT,CASSVQGRAEAFF
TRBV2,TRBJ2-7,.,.,TGTGCCAGCAGTGGTGGAGCGTTGGCGTACGAGCAGTACTTC,CASSGGALAYEQYF
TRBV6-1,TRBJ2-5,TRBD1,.,TGTGCCAGCAGCGAAGAAGACAGACAGGGTTTAAGGCGAGAGACCCAGTACTTC,CASSEEDRQGLRRETQYF
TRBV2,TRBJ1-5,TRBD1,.,TGTGCCAGCAGACAAGAACAGGGGTATCAGCCCCAGCATTTT,CASRQEQGYQPQHF
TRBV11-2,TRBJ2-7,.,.,TGTGCCAGCAGCTTAGATGTCCCGACTGGCGAGCAGTACTTC,CASSLDVPTGEQYF